Listed below are T cell receptor beta chains from one sample, sequenced in a study of T cell repertoires in cytomegalovirus infection. TCRdb re-analysed the reads in MiXCR, keeping a single row per CDR3 protein. The sample consists of roughly 630,000 distinct CDR3 sequences, 24% of them appearing once. Material for sequencing was CD8+ T cells from PBMCs. All receptors come from a human donor in good health (CMV status not recorded). Some clones in this sample may be carry-over from other donors' samples. The CDR3 runs from the conserved cysteine through the conserved F or W. D genes are given only for firm matches. Clone size appears in some rows only: once, few, many, or a class for an expanded clone.

. | TRBJ2-7 | TRBV5-1 | . | TGCGCCAGCAGCCCCCTCGGGCAGGGTATCTCCTACGATCAGTACTTC | CASSPLGQGISYDQYF
many | TRBJ2-1 | TRBV28 | . | TGTGCCAGCAGCCAAGCGACCCGGGGTGATGAGCAGTTCTTC | CASSQATRGDEQFF
. | TRBJ2-7 | TRBV29-1 | . | TGCAGCGCAGGACCGGGCCCCGAGGGGCAGTACTTC | CSAGPGPEGQYF
few | TRBJ2-4 | TRBV28 | . | TGTGCCAGCAGTTTTTATGGGGTAGCCAAAAACATTCAGTACTTC | CASSFYGVAKNIQYF
. | TRBJ1-1 | TRBV14 | . | TGTGCCAGCAGCCAAGTGGAGGGGATGAACACTGAAGCTTTCTTT | CASSQVEGMNTEAFF
few | TRBJ1-5 | TRBV6-2/TRBV6-3 | . | TGTGCCAGCACATCTTATCAGCCCCAGCATTTT | CASTSYQPQHF
many | TRBJ1-5 | TRBV4-1 | TRBD1 | TGCGCCAGCAGCCCGGGACAGGGGGCTCGGCAGCCCCAGCATTTT | CASSPGQGARQPQHF
. | TRBJ1-4 | TRBV6-2/TRBV6-3 | . | TGTGCCAGCAGTTACCCCCTAGGGGAAAAACTGTTTTTT | CASSYPLGEKLFF
many | TRBJ2-3 | TRBV7-6 | . | TGTGCCAGCAGCTTAATGGCGGGGAACACAGATACGCAGTATTTT | CASSLMAGNTDTQYF
. | TRBJ1-1 | TRBV15 | . | TGTGCCACCAGCAGAGAAGAATGTCCCAGCCCTGAAGCTTTCTTT | CATSREECPSPEAFF
few | TRBJ1-2 | TRBV28 | . | TGTGCCAGCAGTTTGAGGACAAGAGATGGCTACACCTTC | CASSLRTRDGYTF
. | TRBJ2-1 | TRBV19 | TRBD2 | TGTGCCAGTACGCTAGCGGGGGTGAACAATGAGCAGTTCTTC | CASTLAGVNNEQFF
. | TRBJ2-1 | TRBV6-2/TRBV6-3 | . | TGTGCCAGCAGTTACTCGAGTGCAGCTAGGGAAGGGAATGAGCAGTTCTTC | CASSYSSAAREGNEQFF
. | TRBJ1-2 | TRBV6-2/TRBV6-3 | . | TGTGCCAGCATAGGCGGGGCGAACTATGGCTACACCTTC | CASIGGANYGYTF
. | TRBJ2-5 | TRBV6-6 | TRBD2 | TGTGCCAGCAGTTACGCAACTAGCGGGGGGGGCAAATTGATGAGTGAGACCCAGTACTTC | CASSYATSGGGKLMSETQYF
once | TRBJ2-1 | TRBV20-1 | . | TGCAGTGTTAGAGGGCGGGACTTCAACAATGAGCAGTTCTTC | CSVRGRDFNNEQFF
many | TRBJ2-5 | TRBV28 | . | TGTGCCAGCAGTCAGGACACCACGACCCAAGAGACCCAGTACTTC | CASSQDTTTQETQYF
few | TRBJ2-7 | TRBV12-3/TRBV12-4 | TRBD1 | TGTGCCAGCAGGGAAAGACAGGGCTACGAGCAGTACTTC | CASRERQGYEQYF
few | TRBJ1-2 | TRBV7-9 | . | TGTGCCAGCAGCTTAGTCGACGAAAACGGCTATGGCTACACCTTC | CASSLVDENGYGYTF
many | TRBJ2-2 | TRBV7-8 | TRBD1 | TGTGCCAGCAGCTTAGAACCGGGACAGAACGCCGGGGAGCTGTTTTTT | CASSLEPGQNAGELFF
. | TRBJ1-5 | TRBV6-1 | TRBD1 | TGTGCCAGCAGCGTGGGACAGGATCGCAATCAGCCCCAGCATTTT | CASSVGQDRNQPQHF
many | TRBJ2-2 | TRBV7-2 | . | TGTGCCAGCAGCTTAATCGGGCAGTCGAACACCGGGGAGCTGTTTTTT | CASSLIGQSNTGELFF
few | TRBJ1-3 | TRBV20-1 | . | TGCAGTGCGTATGGGCCAGGCCACTCTGGAAACACCATATATTTT | CSAYGPGHSGNTIYF
many | TRBJ2-7 | TRBV7-2 | . | TGTGCCAGCAGCCGCCTTCGGGAGTCCTCCTACGAGCAGTACTTC | CASSRLRESSYEQYF
once | TRBJ1-3 | TRBV12-3/TRBV12-4 | . | TGTGCCAGCAGTCCGGAGGAACAGTTGCGTTTT | CASSPEEQLRF
many | TRBJ2-3 | TRBV7-7 | . | TGTGCTAGCAGCTCGTTGGACTCGATCACAGATACGCAGTATTTT | CASSSLDSITDTQYF
few | TRBJ1-5 | TRBV2 | TRBD1 | TGTGCCAGCAGTGTCACCGGGACAGGGGGCTATCAGCCCCAGCATTTT | CASSVTGTGGYQPQHF
many | TRBJ2-3 | TRBV11-2 | TRBD2 | TGTGCCAGCAGCTTTCCCTTAGCGGGCTACCACACAGATACGCAGTATTTT | CASSFPLAGYHTDTQYF
. | TRBJ2-1 | TRBV12-3/TRBV12-4 | . | TGTGCCAGCAGTTCCAGGGGTCCGTCCTACAATGAGCAGTTCTTC | CASSSRGPSYNEQFF
many | TRBJ2-3 | TRBV20-1 | . | TGCAGTGCCAGTAGCGGTTCTAGCACAGATACGCAGTATTTT | CSASSGSSTDTQYF
many | TRBJ1-1 | TRBV28 | . | TGTGCCAGCAGTTTGATAACGTACACTGAAGCTTTCTTT | CASSLITYTEAFF
. | TRBJ2-2 | TRBV24-1 | TRBD2 | TGTGCCACTGGCGGGGGAATTGCCGGGGAGCTGTTTTTT | CATGGGIAGELFF
few | TRBJ2-3 | TRBV28 | TRBD2 | TGTGCCAGCAGAGTACTAGCGGGGGGGAGCACAGATACGCAGTATTTT | CASRVLAGGSTDTQYF
few | TRBJ2-1 | TRBV14 | . | TGTGCCAGCAGCCAAGATATTCCACTAGGCCGCGGTGAGCAGTTCTTC | CASSQDIPLGRGEQFF
. | TRBJ2-3 | TRBV7-6 | . | TGTGCCAGCAGCTTCACAGGGTCTGGTACGCAGTATTTT | CASSFTGSGTQYF
many | TRBJ2-2 | TRBV28 | . | TGTGCCAGCAGTTTTTCGCACGACACCTACACCGGGGAGCTGTTTTTT | CASSFSHDTYTGELFF
. | TRBJ2-2 | TRBV6-2/TRBV6-3 | TRBD2 | TGTGCCAGCAGTTACCAAGAAAGGACTAGCGCCTACACCGGGGAGCTGTTTTTT | CASSYQERTSAYTGELFF
few | TRBJ2-4 | TRBV19 | . | TGTGCCACTGGCGCAGGGGCGCTAAACATTCAGTACTTC | CATGAGALNIQYF
. | TRBJ2-3 | TRBV4-1 | . | TGCGCCAGCAGCCAAGGACCCGCAGATACGCAGTATTTT | CASSQGPADTQYF
few | TRBJ2-5 | TRBV6-6 | TRBD2 | TGTGCCACCACTAGCGGGGGCCCCAAGGAGACCCAGTACTTC | CATTSGGPKETQYF
many | TRBJ2-1 | TRBV7-6 | . | TGTGCCAGCAGCTTAGAACAGTACAATGAGCAGTTCTTC | CASSLEQYNEQFF
few | TRBJ2-5 | TRBV5-5 | . | TGTGCCAGCAGCTTGGCTCTTTTCACCGGGCCCTCTTCTTTGGAGACCCAGTACTTC | CASSLALFTGPSSLETQYF